This T cell receptor beta chain was recovered during a study of T cell responses to AZD1222 COVID-19 vaccine. Second-dose recipients at about 4 or about 12 weeks were treated as one pooled group. Produced via immunoSEQ multiplex PCR; TCRdb's table is partial and in-frame only. Of 180,000 or so clones in the sample, about 90% were seen once. Regarding the study as a whole: Sampling captured repertoires only after the peak T cell response. Only a handful of AZD1222 recipients, several in all, had baseline seropositivity. There were vaccine-associated CD4 TCRs across spike, dominant at 160-218 and 743-854.

Looked up from germline, CDR1 is MGHRA and CDR2 is YSYEKL. V trimming: 3 bases; J trimming: 6 bases; junction bases outside the gene matches: 6. CDR3 size: 14 residues. A note on this clone: Its antigen is unknown.

The sequencing here drew on peripheral blood, taken 28 days after the second AZD1222 dose. The chain uses TRBV4-1 and TRBJ2-3; 7 bases are a match to TRBD1. This TCR was sampled from an adult who received the AZD1222 COVID-19 vaccine. The CDR3 is CASSHPDRADTQYF. CDR3 coding DNA: TGCGCCAGCAGCCACCCTGACAGGGCGGATACGCAGTATTTT.